The 28 T cell receptor beta chains listed next were all sequenced from one sample in a study of shared clonotypes between healthy human individuals (dated by TCRdb to the early 2020s). The library was made by the immunoSEQ multiplex PCR assay. The table comes from immuneACCESS by way of TCRdb, which keeps in-frame sequences with V and J called. Part of the clones is missing from these tables; in studies checked, under half for an unresolved V gene and the rest for unknown reasons. Here the sample has 2 million to 2.5 million clones; 90% to 97% occur a single time. The ten largest clones add up to roughly 0.13% of the sample. What was sequenced was naive CD4+ T cells sorted from blood. Per the publication, the cell subset or site label means: CD45RA+ positively selected. All receptors come from a man aged 18 to 30 in good health.

This sequence joins TRBV5-4 and TRBJ2-1, with 7 bases aligning to TRBD2. This CDR3 region has 15 residues. From germline, CDR1 is SGHNT and CDR2 YYREEE (reference sequence). J gave up 3 bases and V 1 base, and 4 bases lay outside the gene matches. The CDR3 region has the DNA TGTGCCAGCAGCTTGAACGGCGGGAGCTACAATGAGCAGTTCTTC. Translating gives CASSLNGGSYNEQFF.

CDR3 in amino acids: CAWRRLYPGQVNDEQYF. The CDR3 nucleotides read TGTGCCTGGAGAAGACTTTACCCGGGACAGGTGAATGACGAGCAGTACTTC. The V gene is TRBV30, the J gene TRBJ2-7, with TRBD1 matching over 8 bases. Trimming cost V 3 bases and J 5 bases; bases outside gene matches: 18. The CDR3 has 17 residues. Germline CDR1 GTSNPN, CDR2 SVGIG (reference sequence). Looking up the rest from reference TRBV30 and TRBJ2-7 gives the full variable domain: SQTIHQWPATLVQPVGSPLSLECTVEGTSNPNLYWYRQAAGRGLQLLFYSVGIGQISSEVPQNLSASRPQDRQFILSSKKLLLSDSGFYLCAWRRLYPGQVNDEQYFGPGTRLTVT.

The rearrangement joins TRBV28 to TRBJ1-5; D remains unclear. The CDR3 has 12 residues. The germline V gene has CDR1 MDHEN and CDR2 SYDVKM. V dropped 6 bases and J dropped 4 bases, with 7 bases sitting between them. This chain's CDR3 is CASRPPNQPQHF. The CDR3 bases are TGTGCCAGCAGACCTCCTAATCAGCCCCAGCATTTT.

A note on this clone: Other DNA sequences in the sample encode the same CDR3. Here the CDR3 reads CASSPQGGGNQPQHF. DNA for the CDR3: TGCGCCAGCAGCCCGCAGGGAGGTGGCAATCAGCCCCAGCATTTT. V gene TRBV5-1 combines with J gene TRBJ1-5; D is perhaps TRBD1 (5 bases). Trimming took off 4 bases at V and 2 bases at J, with 13 bases between the two ends. This CDR3 is 15 amino acids long. Germline CDR1 and CDR2: SGHRS and YFSETQ. The full variable domain, its missing parts supplied by reference TRBV5-1 and TRBJ1-5, is KAGVTQTPRYLIKTRGQQVTLSCSPISGHRSVSWYQQTPGQGLQFLFEYFSETQRNKGNFPGRFSGRQFSNSRSEMNVSTLELGDSALYLCASSPQGGGNQPQHFGDGTRLSIL.

CDR3 in DNA: TGTGCCATCAGTGGCCGGGACAGCGGAGCTTTCTTT. Amino acid sequence: CAISGRDSGAFF. This chain connects TRBV10-3 to TRBJ1-1; 7 positions match TRBD1. CDR1 ENHRY and CDR2 SYGVKD come from the germline V gene. The V gene end was trimmed by 4 bases and the J gene end by 10 bases; junction bases not matched to a gene: 6. The CDR3 runs to 12 residues.

Note on this clone: This sample also contains other DNA sequences that code for the same CDR3. J is TRBJ2-5 and V is TRBV18; D perhaps matches TRBD1 (5 bases). Germline assignment: CDR1 KGHSH and CDR2 LQKENI. CDR3 size: 14 residues. V lost 0 bases and J 2 bases, leaving 7 bases between the germline ends. Written as DNA, the CDR3 is TGTGCCAGCTCACCACCGGGGCTACAAGAGACCCAGTACTTC. This encodes CASSPPGLQETQYF.

About this clone itself: The same CDR3 is also encoded by other DNA sequences in this sample. The rearrangement uses TRBV7-2 and TRBJ1-3, with 7 nucleotides matching TRBD1. This CDR3 is built from 15 residues. In germline, CDR1 is SGHTA, CDR2 FQGNSA. With 3 bases clipped from V and 0 bases from J, the junction kept 2 bases outside the gene matches. CDR3 protein: CASSFGQASGNTIYF. The CDR3 DNA is TGTGCCAGCAGCTTTGGACAGGCCTCTGGAAACACCATATATTTT.

The chain uses TRBV6-4 and TRBJ1-2, with TRBD1 as a possible D gene (5 bases). V was clipped by 7 bases and J by 3 bases, with 18 bases between them. The CDR3 is 15 residues long. CDR1 is MRHNA, CDR2 SNTAGT, per germline. In DNA, the CDR3 is TGTGCCAGCAAGACTACAGGCACTCCAGACTATGGCTACACCTTC. It yields the protein CASKTTGTPDYGYTF.

The chain uses TRBV27 and TRBJ2-2, with D possibly matching TRBD2 (5 bases). The CDR3 contains 16 residues. V gave up 2 bases and J gave up 2 bases, with 12 bases separating them. In germline, CDR1 is MNHEY, CDR2 SMNVEV (reference sequence). The CDR3 coding sequence is TGTGCCAGCAGTTTAGAAGCTAGCCGTAACACCGGGGAGCTGTTTTTT. It yields the protein CASSLEASRNTGELFF.

This clone was seen only once. This chain connects TRBV18 to TRBJ2-3, with 9 nucleotides matching TRBD1. V shed 4 bases and J 5 bases; nucleotides not matched to a gene: 4. Germline assignment: CDR1 KGHSH and CDR2 LQKENI. The length of the CDR3 is 14 residues. The CDR3: CASSLRDREDTQYF. Here the CDR3 DNA reads TGTGCCAGCTCACTCAGGGACAGGGAAGATACGCAGTATTTT.

The rearrangement joins TRBV5-1 to TRBJ1-1, with D possibly matching TRBD1 (5 bases). From germline, CDR1 is SGHRS and CDR2 YFSETQ. Trimming removed 0 bases from V and 1 base from J, with 10 bases in between. This CDR3 spans 15 amino acids. Written as DNA, the CDR3 is TGCGCCAGCAGCTTGGAAGGGGCCCGGAACACTGAAGCTTTCTTT. Translated: CASSLEGARNTEAFF.

In regard to this clone: Other DNA sequences in the sample encode the same CDR3. The chain is built from TRBV5-1 and TRBJ2-2; D is unclear. Germline V gene data show CDR1 as SGHRS and CDR2 as YFSETQ. CDR3 length equals 16 residues. V shed 0 bases and J shed 0 bases, with 9 bases lying between them. CDR3 sequence reads: CASSLDAGANTGELFF. In nucleotides, the CDR3 is TGCGCCAGCAGCTTGGACGCCGGTGCGAACACCGGGGAGCTGTTTTTT. The full variable domain, with the rest looked up from reference TRBV5-1 and TRBJ2-2, is KAGVTQTPRYLIKTRGQQVTLSCSPISGHRSVSWYQQTPGQGLQFLFEYFSETQRNKGNFPGRFSGRQFSNSRSEMNVSTLELGDSALYLCASSLDAGANTGELFFGEGSRLTVL.

This chain joins TRBV10-3 and TRBJ1-3; 7 nucleotides agree with TRBD1. J was trimmed by 2 bases and V by 11 bases; bases with no gene match: 9. This CDR3 has 14 amino acids. Per germline, CDR1 ENHRY and CDR2 SYGVKD. The CDR3 sequence is CAVTKTGAGNTIYF. CDR3 DNA: TGTGCCGTCACAAAAACAGGGGCTGGAAACACCATATATTTT.

The chain uses TRBV6-1 and TRBJ2-1, with D possibly being TRBD2 (6 bases). Trimming cost V 4 bases and J 8 bases, with 9 bases left between them. This CDR3 has 12 residues. From germline, CDR1 is MNHNS and CDR2 SASEGT. Here the CDR3 DNA reads TGTGCCAGCAGTGGCCGACTAGATGAGCAGTTCTTC. This codes for CASSGRLDEQFF.

The CDR3 reads CASSLVGLGNEQYF. Here the CDR3 DNA reads TGCGCCAGCAGCTTGGTGGGACTAGGAAACGAGCAGTACTTC. The chain combines TRBV5-1 with TRBJ2-7, with 8 bases matching TRBD2. Germline V CDR1 and CDR2: SGHRS, YFSETQ. CDR3 size: 14 residues. Trimming cost V 0 bases and J 5 bases; bases outside gene matches: 4.

The chain joins TRBV18 to TRBJ2-3, with D possibly being TRBD1 (5 bases). The CDR3 is 14 amino acids. V shed 1 base and J shed 6 bases, with 11 bases lying between them. Germline CDR1 KGHSH, CDR2 LQKENI. CDR3 DNA sequence: TGTGCCAGCTCACCACAAGGGGTAGAGGATACGCAGTATTTT. This codes for CASSPQGVEDTQYF.

This clone was seen once. This chain links TRBV2 with TRBJ1-4; D is unresolved. V lost 4 bases and J 5 bases, leaving 11 bases between the germline ends. Germline-derived CDR1 and CDR2 are SNHLY and FYNNEI. The length of the CDR3 is 14 residues. The CDR3 DNA follows: TGTGCCAGCAGTGGCGGCAGACAAAATGAAAAACTGTTTTTT. Translated, it gives CASSGGRQNEKLFF.

This clone was detected once. The chain joins TRBV11-2 to TRBJ1-2; D is perhaps TRBD1 (6 bases). Trimming pared 5 bases from V and 8 bases from J, leaving 15 bases between. This CDR3 contains 13 residues. The germline gives CDR1 SGHAT, CDR2 FQNNGV. In DNA, the CDR3 is TGTGCCAGCAGCCGAGCTACGACAGGAGGCTACACCTTC. Translated: CASSRATTGGYTF.

CDR3 residues: CASRCWQGMCGYTF. The CDR3 bases are TGTGCCAGCAGGTGTTGGCAGGGAATGTGTGGCTACACCTTC. The chain has TRBV2 and TRBJ1-2; maybe TRBD1 (5 bases). There are 14 residues in the CDR3. The germline gives CDR1 SNHLY, CDR2 FYNNEI. V was cut by 6 bases and J by 7 bases, with 18 bases left in between.

This clone appeared once. This chain uses TRBV28 with TRBJ2-2, with 7 positions matching TRBD1. Germline CDR1 and CDR2: MDHEN and SYDVKM. This CDR3 spans 14 amino acids. V was pared by 4 bases and J by 6 bases, with 5 bases of the junction left unmatched. CDR3 bases: TGTGCCAGCAGTTCGGGACAGTCCCCCGGGGAGCTGTTTTTT. It translates to CASSSGQSPGELFF.

The rearrangement uses TRBV6-1 and TRBJ1-5; TRBD1 matches 10 bases. The J segment lost 3 bases and the V segment lost 6 bases, leaving 2 bases of the junction unmatched. The CDR3 loop spans 14 amino acids. Germline values: CDR1 MNHNS, CDR2 SASEGT. CDR3 in amino acids: CASRTGGPNQPQHF. CDR3 DNA sequence: TGTGCCAGCAGGACAGGGGGCCCCAATCAGCCCCAGCATTTT.

The chain combines TRBV19 with TRBJ2-7; 11 bases align to TRBD2. The CDR3 runs 15 residues. Germline CDR1 is LNHDA and CDR2 is SQIVND (reference sequence). With 5 bases clipped from V and 4 bases from J, the junction kept 7 bases outside the gene matches. CDR3 sequence reads: CASSVGLAGGYEQYF. The CDR3 DNA reads as TGTGCCAGTAGTGTCGGACTAGCGGGTGGTTACGAGCAGTACTTC.

The chain employs TRBV19 and TRBJ2-2; 10 nucleotides agree with TRBD2. The CDR3 runs 15 residues. Trimming at V came to 4 bases and at J to 5 bases, leaving 4 bases not matched to a gene. CDR1 is LNHDA and CDR2 is SQIVND in the germline V gene (reference sequence). The CDR3 DNA reads TGTGCCAGTAGTAACAGCGGGAGGGGAACCGGGGAGCTGTTTTTT. This gives the protein CASSNSGRGTGELFF.

The V and J genes are TRBV2 and TRBJ2-2; maybe TRBD2 (5 bases). Germline lookup yields CDR1 SNHLY and CDR2 FYNNEI. The V end lost 5 bases, the J end lost 5 bases, and 9 bases lay between the germline ends. This CDR3 is built from 13 residues. The CDR3 DNA is TGTGCCAGCAGTTTGTCGGGGACCGGGGAGCTGTTTTTT. As protein: CASSLSGTGELFF.

The rearrangement joins TRBV10-3 to TRBJ1-5; D unclear. There are 15 residues in the CDR3. V was pared by 0 bases and J by 7 bases, with 13 bases between. The germline CDR1 and CDR2 sequences are ENHRY and SYGVKD. CDR3 region: CAISESASPEQPQHF. The DNA for the CDR3 is TGTGCCATCAGTGAGTCGGCCTCCCCGGAGCAGCCCCAGCATTTT.

CDR3 nucleotides: TGTGCCAGCAGCTTGGTATCCTCAGACGGAAACACCATATATTTT. Translated: CASSLVSSDGNTIYF. This chain connects TRBV5-6 to TRBJ1-3; D unclear. CDR1 and CDR2 from the germline V gene are SGHDT and YYEEEE. Trimming removed 0 bases from V and 4 bases from J, with 11 bases in between. CDR3 length: 15 residues.

The gene calls are TRBV7-9 and TRBJ2-3; 11 bases agree with TRBD2. CDR1 is SEHNR, CDR2 FQNEAQ, per germline (reference sequence). The CDR3 is 17 amino acids. With 5 bases clipped from V and 3 bases from J, the junction kept 10 bases outside the gene matches. DNA for the CDR3: TGTGCCAGCAGCCCCGGAGGGACTAGCGGCAATACAGATACGCAGTATTTT. It specifies CASSPGGTSGNTDTQYF. Based on the CDR3 plus reference TRBV7-9 and TRBJ2-3, the full variable domain is DTGVSQNPRHKITKRGQNVTFRCDPISEHNRLYWYRQTLGQGPEFLTYFQNEAQLEKSRLLSDRFSAERPKGSFSTLEIQRTEQGDSAMYLCASSPGGTSGNTDTQYFGPGTRLTVL.

This chain joins TRBV5-1 and TRBJ1-2, with 12 bases identical to TRBD1. The junction had 5 bases not matched to a gene; V was cut back by 1 base and J by 7 bases. Germline values: CDR1 SGHRS, CDR2 YFSETQ. CDR3 size: 15 residues. The CDR3 DNA follows: TGCGCCAGCAGCTTGCCGGGACAGGGGGCAGTTGGCTACACCTTC. Translation gives CASSLPGQGAVGYTF.